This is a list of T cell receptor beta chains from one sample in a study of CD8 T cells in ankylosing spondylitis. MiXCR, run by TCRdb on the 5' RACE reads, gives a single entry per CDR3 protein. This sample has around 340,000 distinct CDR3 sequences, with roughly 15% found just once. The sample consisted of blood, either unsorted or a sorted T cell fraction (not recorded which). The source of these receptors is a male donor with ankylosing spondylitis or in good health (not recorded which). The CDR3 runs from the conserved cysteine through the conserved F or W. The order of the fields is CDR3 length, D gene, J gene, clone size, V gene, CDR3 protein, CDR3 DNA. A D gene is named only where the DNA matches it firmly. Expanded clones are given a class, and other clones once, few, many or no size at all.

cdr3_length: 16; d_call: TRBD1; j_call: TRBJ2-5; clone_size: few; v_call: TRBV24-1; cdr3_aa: CATSDSPGTGEEIQYF; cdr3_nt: TGTGCCACCAGTGATTCCCCCGGGACAGGGGAAGAGATCCAGTACTTC
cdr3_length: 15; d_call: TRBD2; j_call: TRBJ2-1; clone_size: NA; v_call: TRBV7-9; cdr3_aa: CASSPSGGFYNEQFF; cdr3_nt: TGTGCCAGCAGCCCCAGCGGGGGGTTCTACAATGAGCAGTTCTTC
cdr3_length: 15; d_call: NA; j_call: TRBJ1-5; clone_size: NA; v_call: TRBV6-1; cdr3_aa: CASSEMPRESQPQHF; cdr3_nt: TGTGCCAGCAGTGAAATGCCAAGGGAGAGTCAGCCCCAGCATTTT
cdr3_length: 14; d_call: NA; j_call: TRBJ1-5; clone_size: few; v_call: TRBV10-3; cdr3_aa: CAIKSRTLGQPQHF; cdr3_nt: TGTGCCATCAAAAGCAGAACCTTGGGTCAGCCCCAGCATTTT
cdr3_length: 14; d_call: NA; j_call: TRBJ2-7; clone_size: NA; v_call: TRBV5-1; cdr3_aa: CASSLSLVPYEQYF; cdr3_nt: TGCGCCAGCAGCCTGTCCCTGGTTCCCTACGAGCAGTACTTC
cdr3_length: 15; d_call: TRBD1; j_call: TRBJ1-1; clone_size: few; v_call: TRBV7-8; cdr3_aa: CASSSGDRVNTEAFF; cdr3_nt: TGTGCCAGCAGCTCAGGGGACAGGGTGAACACTGAAGCTTTCTTT
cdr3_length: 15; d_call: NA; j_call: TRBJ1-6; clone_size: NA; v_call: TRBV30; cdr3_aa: CAWSGLSGPDSPLHF; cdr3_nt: TGTGCCTGGAGCGGATTATCCGGTCCGGATTCACCCCTCCACTTT
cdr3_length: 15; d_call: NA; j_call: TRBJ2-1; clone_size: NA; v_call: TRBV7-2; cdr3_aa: CASSLDLRPVGEQFF; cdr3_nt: TGTGCCAGCAGCTTAGATTTACGCCCGGTTGGGGAGCAGTTCTTC
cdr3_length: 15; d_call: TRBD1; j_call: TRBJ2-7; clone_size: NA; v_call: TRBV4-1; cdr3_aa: CASRQGASANYEQYF; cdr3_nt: TGCGCCAGCAGACAGGGGGCTAGCGCGAACTACGAGCAGTACTTC
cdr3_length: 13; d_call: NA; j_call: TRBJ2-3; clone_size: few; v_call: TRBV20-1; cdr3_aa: CSASRSVADTQYF; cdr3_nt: TGCAGTGCTAGCCGATCTGTGGCAGATACGCAGTATTTT
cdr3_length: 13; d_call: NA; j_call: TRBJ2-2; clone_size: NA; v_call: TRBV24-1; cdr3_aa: CATEGSHPGELFF; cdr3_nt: TGTGCCACCGAGGGCAGCCACCCCGGGGAGCTGTTTTTT
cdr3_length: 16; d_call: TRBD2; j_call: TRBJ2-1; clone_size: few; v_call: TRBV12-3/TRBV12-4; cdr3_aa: CASSFGQTSGRDEQFF; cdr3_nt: TGTGCCAGCAGTTTTGGTCAGACTAGCGGGAGGGATGAGCAGTTCTTC
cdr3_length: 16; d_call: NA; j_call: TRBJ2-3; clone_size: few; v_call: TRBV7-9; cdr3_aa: CASSLDQVAAGDTQYF; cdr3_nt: TGTGCCAGCAGCCTGGACCAGGTGGCTGCAGGAGATACGCAGTATTTT
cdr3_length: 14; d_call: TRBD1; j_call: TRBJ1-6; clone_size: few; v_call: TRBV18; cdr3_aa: CASSPQGQDSPLHF; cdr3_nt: TGTGCCAGCTCACCACAGGGACAGGATTCACCCCTCCACTTT
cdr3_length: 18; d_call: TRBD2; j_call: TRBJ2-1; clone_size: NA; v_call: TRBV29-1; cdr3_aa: CSVKLLLPGLVGGGEQFF; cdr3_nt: TGCAGCGTGAAGCTTTTATTACCGGGACTAGTAGGGGGTGGTGAGCAGTTCTTC
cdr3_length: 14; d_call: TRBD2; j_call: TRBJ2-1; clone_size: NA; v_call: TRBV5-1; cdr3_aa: CASSLLAGDYEQFF; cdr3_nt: TGCGCCAGCAGCTTACTAGCGGGAGATTATGAGCAGTTCTTC
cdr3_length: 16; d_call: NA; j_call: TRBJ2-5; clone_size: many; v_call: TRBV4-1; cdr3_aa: CASSQEPSGGQETQYF; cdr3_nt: TGCGCCAGCAGCCAAGAGCCGAGTGGCGGTCAAGAGACCCAGTACTTC
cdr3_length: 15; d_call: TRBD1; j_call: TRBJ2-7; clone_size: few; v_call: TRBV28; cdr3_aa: CASSLSTGGSYEQYF; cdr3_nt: TGTGCCAGCAGTTTAAGTACAGGGGGATCCTACGAGCAGTACTTC
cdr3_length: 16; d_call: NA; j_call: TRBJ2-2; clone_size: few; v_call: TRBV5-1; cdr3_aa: CASSFFGTTNTGELFF; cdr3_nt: TGCGCCAGCAGCTTCTTCGGGACCACCAACACCGGGGAGCTGTTTTTT
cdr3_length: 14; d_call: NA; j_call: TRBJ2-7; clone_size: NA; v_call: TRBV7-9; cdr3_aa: CASSSITELYEQYF; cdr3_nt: TGTGCCAGCAGCTCCATTACGGAGCTGTACGAGCAGTACTTC
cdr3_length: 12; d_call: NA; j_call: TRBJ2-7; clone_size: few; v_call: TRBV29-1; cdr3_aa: CSVGQVGVEQYF; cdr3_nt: TGCAGCGTTGGACAGGTCGGGGTCGAGCAGTACTTC
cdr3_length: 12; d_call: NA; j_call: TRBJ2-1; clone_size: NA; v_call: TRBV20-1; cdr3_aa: CSAGDWYNEQFF; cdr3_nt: TGCAGTGCCGGTGACTGGTACAATGAGCAGTTCTTC
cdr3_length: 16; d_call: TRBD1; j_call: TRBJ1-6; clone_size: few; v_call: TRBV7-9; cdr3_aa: CASSLDGTGIGSPLHF; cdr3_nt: TGTGCCAGCAGCTTAGACGGGACAGGGATCGGTTCACCCCTCCACTTT
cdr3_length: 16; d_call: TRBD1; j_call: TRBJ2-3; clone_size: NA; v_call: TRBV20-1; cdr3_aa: CSASPLDYLRQGVQYF; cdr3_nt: TGCAGTGCTAGCCCTCTAGACTACTTGCGACAGGGGGTACAGTATTTT
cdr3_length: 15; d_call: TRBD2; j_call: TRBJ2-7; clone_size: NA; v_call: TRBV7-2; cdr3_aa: CASSLGGYGSYEQYF; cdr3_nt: TGTGCCAGCAGCTTGGGGGGGTATGGGTCCTACGAGCAGTACTTC
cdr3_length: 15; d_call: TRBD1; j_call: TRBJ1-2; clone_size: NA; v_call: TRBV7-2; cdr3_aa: CASSPGQGGIDGYTF; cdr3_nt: TGTGCCAGCAGCCCAGGACAGGGGGGAATTGATGGCTACACCTTC
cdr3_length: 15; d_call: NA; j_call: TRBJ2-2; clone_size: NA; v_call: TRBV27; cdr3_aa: CASSPGQTNTGELFF; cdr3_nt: TGTGCCAGCAGTCCCGGACAGACGAACACCGGGGAGCTGTTTTTT
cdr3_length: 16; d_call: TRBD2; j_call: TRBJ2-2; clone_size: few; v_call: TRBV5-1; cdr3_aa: CASSFIAGANTGELFF; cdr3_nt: TGCGCCAGCAGCTTCATAGCGGGGGCGAACACCGGGGAGCTGTTTTTT
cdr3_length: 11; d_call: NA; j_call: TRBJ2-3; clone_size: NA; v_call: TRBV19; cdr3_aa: CASIKEATQYF; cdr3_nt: TGTGCCAGTATAAAGGAAGCTACGCAGTATTTT
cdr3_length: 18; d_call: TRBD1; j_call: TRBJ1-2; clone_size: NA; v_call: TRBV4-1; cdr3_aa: CASSQIVPRMDRGDGYTF; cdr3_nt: TGCGCCAGCAGCCAAATTGTCCCCCGAATGGACAGGGGGGATGGCTACACCTTC
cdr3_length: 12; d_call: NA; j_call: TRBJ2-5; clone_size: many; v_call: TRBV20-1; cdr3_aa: CSARGDSETQYF; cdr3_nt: TGCAGTGCGAGGGGGGACTCAGAGACCCAGTACTTC
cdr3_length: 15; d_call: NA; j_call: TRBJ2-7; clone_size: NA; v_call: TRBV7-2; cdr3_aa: CASSLRSAEAYEQYF; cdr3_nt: TGTGCCAGCAGCTTACGTTCCGCAGAGGCCTACGAGCAGTACTTC
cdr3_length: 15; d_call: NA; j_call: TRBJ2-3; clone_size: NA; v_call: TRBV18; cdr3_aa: CASSPTGLSSDTQYF; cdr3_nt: TGTGCCAGCTCACCTACAGGTTTAAGTTCAGATACGCAGTATTTT
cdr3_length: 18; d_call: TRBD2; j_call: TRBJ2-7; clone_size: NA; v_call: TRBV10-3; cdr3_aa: CAISESGYTSGSSYEQYF; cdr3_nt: TGTGCCATCAGTGAGTCGGGTTATACTAGCGGGAGTTCCTACGAGCAGTACTTC
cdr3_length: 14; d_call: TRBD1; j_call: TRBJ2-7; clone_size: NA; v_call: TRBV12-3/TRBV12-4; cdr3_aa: CASRRTGEVGEQYF; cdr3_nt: TGTGCCAGCAGAAGGACAGGGGAGGTTGGCGAGCAGTACTTC
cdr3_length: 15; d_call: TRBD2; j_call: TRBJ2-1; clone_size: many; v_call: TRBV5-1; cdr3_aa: CASSGGVAGQDEQFF; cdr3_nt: TGCGCCAGCAGCGGGGGGGTAGCGGGGCAGGATGAGCAGTTCTTC
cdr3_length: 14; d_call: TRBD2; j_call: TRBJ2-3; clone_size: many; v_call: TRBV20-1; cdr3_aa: CSAKVSGTTDTQYF; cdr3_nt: TGCAGTGCCAAGGTCAGCGGGACCACAGATACGCAGTATTTT
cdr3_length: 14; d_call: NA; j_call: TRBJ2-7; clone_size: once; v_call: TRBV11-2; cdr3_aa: CASSLTRASYEQYF; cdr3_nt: TGTGCCAGCAGCTTAACTAGAGCCTCCTACGAGCAGTACTTC
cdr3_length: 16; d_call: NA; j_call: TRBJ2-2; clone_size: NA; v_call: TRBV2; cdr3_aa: CASSPRRSAPTGELFF; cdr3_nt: TGTGCCAGCAGTCCCCGCAGGTCGGCACCCACCGGGGAGCTGTTTTTT
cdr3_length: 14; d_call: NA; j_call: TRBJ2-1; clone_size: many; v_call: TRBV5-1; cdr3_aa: CASSLGGTHNEQFF; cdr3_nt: TGCGCCAGCAGCTTGGGGGGGACTCACAATGAGCAGTTCTTC
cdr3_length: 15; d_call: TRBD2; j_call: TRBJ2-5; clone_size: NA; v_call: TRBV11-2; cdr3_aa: CASSLDGTSEETQYF; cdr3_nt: TGTGCCAGCAGCTTAGACGGAACTAGCGAGGAGACCCAGTACTTC
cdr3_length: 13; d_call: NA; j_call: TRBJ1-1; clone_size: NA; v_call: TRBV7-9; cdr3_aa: CASSLGRDSAAFF; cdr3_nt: TGTGCCAGCAGCTTAGGCAGGGACTCGGCAGCTTTCTTT
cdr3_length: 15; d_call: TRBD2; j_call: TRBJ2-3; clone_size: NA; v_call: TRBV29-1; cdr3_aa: CSQRSGGGALDTQYF; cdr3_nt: TGCAGCCAAAGGTCGGGCGGGGGGGCCTTAGATACGCAGTATTTT
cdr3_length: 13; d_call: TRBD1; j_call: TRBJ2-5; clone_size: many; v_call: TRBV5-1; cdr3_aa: CASSQGARETQYF; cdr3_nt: TGCGCCAGCTCCCAGGGGGCACGAGAGACCCAGTACTTC
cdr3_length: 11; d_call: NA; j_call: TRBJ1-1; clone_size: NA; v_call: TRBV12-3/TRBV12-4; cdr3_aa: CASTPDLKLFF; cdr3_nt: TGTGCCAGCACCCCTGACCTGAAGCTTTTCTTT
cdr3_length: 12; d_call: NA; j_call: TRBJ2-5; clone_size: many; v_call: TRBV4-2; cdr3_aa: CASSPPSETQYF; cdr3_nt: TGTGCCAGCAGCCCTCCCTCGGAGACCCAGTACTTC
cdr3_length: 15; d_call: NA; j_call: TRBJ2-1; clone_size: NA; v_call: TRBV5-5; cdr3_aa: CASSLDPSEYNEQFF; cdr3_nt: TGTGCCAGCAGCTTGGATCCTAGCGAGTACAATGAGCAGTTCTTC
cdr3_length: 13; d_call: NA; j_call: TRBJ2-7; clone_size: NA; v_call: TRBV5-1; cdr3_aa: CASSLRTDYEQYF; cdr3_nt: TGCGCCAGCAGCTTGAGGACGGACTACGAGCAGTACTTC
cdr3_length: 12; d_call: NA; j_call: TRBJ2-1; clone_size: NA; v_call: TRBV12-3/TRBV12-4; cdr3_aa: CASSLGELEQFF; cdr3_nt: TGTGCCAGCAGTTTAGGGGAGCTTGAGCAGTTCTTC
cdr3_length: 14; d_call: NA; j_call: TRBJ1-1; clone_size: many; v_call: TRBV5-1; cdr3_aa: CASSSEGTNTEAFF; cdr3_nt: TGCGCCAGCAGCTCCGAAGGCACGAACACTGAAGCTTTCTTT